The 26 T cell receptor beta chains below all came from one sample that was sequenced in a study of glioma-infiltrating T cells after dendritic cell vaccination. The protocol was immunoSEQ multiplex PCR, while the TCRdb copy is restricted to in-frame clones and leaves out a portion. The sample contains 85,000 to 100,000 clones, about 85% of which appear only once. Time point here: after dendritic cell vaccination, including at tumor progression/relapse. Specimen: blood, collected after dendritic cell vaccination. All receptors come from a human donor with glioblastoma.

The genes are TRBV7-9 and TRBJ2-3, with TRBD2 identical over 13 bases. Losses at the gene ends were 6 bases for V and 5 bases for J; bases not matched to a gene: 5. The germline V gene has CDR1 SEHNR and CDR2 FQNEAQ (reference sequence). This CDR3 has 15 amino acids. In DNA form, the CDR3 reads TGTGCCAGCAGACTAGCGGGGGGGCTTCTAGATACGCAGTATTTT. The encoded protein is CASRLAGGLLDTQYF.

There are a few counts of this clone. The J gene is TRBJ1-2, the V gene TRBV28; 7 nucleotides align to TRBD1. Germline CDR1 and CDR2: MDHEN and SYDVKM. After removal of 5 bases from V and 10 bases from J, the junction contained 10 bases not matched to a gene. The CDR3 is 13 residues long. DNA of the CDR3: TGTGCCAGCAGTGACAGGGACCCCGGCTACTACACCTTC. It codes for CASSDRDPGYYTF.

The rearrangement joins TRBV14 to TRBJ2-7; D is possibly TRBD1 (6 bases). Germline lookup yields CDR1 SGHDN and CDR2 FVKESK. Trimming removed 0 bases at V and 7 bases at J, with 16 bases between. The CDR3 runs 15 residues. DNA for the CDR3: TGTGCCAGCAGCCAAGAGAGAAACAGGGTGGGTGAGCAGTACTTC. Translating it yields CASSQERNRVGEQYF.

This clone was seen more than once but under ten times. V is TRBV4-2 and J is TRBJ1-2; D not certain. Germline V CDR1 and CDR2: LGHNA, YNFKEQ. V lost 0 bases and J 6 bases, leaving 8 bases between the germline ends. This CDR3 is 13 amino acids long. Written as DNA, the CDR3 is TGTGCCAGCAGCCAAGAATACAGTAATGGCTACACCTTC. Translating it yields CASSQEYSNGYTF.

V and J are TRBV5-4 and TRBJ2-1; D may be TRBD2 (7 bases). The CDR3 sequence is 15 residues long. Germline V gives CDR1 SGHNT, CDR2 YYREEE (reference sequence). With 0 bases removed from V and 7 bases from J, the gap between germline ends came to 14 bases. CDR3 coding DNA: TGTGCCAGCAGCTTGGCGGAAGGGGGGGGTAATGAGCAGTTCTTC. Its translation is CASSLAEGGGNEQFF.

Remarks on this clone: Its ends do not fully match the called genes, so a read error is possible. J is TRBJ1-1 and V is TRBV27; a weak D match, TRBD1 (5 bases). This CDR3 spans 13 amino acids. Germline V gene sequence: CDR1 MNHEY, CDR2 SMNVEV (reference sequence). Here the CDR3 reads CASSLFDSRVLQF. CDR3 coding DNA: TGTGCCAGCAGTTTATTCGACAGTAGGGTGCTTCAGTTT.

The CDR3 bases are TGTGCCAGCAATAGCCCCCTACTAGCGCTTCAAGAGACCCAGTACTTC. As protein: CASNSPLLALQETQYF. The chain joins TRBV2 to TRBJ2-5, with 7 nucleotides matching TRBD2. CDR3 size: 16 residues. Per germline, CDR1 SNHLY and CDR2 FYNNEI. V lost 7 bases to trimming and J lost 2 bases; unmatched junction nucleotides: 13.

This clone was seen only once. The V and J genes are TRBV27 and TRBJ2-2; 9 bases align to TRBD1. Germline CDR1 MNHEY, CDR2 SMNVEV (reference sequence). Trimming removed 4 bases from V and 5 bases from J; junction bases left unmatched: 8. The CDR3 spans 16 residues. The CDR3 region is CASSYAGTGITGELFF. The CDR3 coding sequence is TGTGCCAGCAGTTACGCCGGGACAGGGATTACCGGGGAGCTGTTTTTT.

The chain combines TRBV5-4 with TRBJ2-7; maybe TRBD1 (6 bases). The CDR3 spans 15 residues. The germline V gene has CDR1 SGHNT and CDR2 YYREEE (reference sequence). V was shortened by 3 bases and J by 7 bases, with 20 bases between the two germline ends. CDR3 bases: TGTGCCAGCAGCTCCCCGGGACAAAGCTTGGTGGAGCAGTACTTC. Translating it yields CASSSPGQSLVEQYF. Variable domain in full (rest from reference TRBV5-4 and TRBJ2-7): ETGVTQSPTHLIKTRGQQVTLRCSSQSGHNTVSWYQQALGQGPQFIFQYYREEENGRGNFPPRFSGLQFPNYSSELNVNALELDDSALYLCASSSPGQSLVEQYFGPGTRLTVT.

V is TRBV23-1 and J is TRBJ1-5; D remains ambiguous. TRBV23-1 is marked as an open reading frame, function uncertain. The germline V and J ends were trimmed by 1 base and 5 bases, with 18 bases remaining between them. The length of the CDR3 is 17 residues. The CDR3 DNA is TGCGCCAGCAGTCAATGGAACGGAAGGAGCTGCTATCAGCCCCAGCATTTT. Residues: CASSQWNGRSCYQPQHF.

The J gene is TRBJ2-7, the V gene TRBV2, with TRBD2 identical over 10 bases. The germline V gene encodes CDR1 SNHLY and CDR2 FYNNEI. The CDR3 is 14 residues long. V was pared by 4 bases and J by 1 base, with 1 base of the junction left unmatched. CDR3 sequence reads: CASSVGLASYEQYF. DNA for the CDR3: TGTGCCAGCAGTGTGGGACTAGCGTCCTACGAGCAGTACTTC.

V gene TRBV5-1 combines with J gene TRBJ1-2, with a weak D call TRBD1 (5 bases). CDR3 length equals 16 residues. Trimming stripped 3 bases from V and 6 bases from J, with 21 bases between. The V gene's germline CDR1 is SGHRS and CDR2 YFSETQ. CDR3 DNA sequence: TGCGCCAGCAGCTCCCTAGGGGCCCGACAGAGCGATGGCTACACCTTC. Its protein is CASSSLGARQSDGYTF.

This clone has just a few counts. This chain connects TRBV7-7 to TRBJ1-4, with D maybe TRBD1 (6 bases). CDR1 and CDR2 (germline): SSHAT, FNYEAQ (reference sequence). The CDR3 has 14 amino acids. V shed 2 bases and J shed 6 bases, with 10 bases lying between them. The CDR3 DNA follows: TGTGCCAGCAGCTTACAACAGGGTGATGAAAAACTGTTTTTT. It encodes CASSLQQGDEKLFF.

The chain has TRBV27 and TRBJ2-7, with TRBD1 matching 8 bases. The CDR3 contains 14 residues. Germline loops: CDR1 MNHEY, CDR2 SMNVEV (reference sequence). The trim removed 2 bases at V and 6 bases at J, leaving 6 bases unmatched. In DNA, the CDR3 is TGTGCCAGCAGTTTAGGACAGGGTCTTCTCGAGCAGTACTTC. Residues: CASSLGQGLLEQYF.

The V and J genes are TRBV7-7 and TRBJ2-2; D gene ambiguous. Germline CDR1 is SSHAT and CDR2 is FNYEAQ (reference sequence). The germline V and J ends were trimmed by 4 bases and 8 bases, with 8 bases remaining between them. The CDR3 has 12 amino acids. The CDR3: CASSSAYGELFF. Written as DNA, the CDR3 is TGTGCCAGCAGCTCCGCCTATGGGGAGCTGTTTTTT.

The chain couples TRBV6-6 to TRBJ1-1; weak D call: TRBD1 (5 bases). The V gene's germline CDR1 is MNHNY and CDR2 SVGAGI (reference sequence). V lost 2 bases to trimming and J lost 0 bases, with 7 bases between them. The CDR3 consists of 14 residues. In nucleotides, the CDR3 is TGTGCCAGCAGTTACCCAGGGATGAACACTGAAGCTTTCTTT. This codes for CASSYPGMNTEAFF.

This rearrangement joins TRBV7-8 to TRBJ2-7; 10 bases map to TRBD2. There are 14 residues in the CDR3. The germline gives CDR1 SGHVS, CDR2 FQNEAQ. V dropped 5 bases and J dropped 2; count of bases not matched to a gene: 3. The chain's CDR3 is CASSGSGRAYEQYF. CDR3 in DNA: TGTGCCAGCAGCGGAAGCGGGAGGGCCTACGAGCAGTACTTC.

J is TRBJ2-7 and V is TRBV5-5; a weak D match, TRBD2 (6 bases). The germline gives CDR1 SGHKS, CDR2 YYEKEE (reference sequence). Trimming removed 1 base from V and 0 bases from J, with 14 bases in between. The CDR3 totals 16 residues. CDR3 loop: CASSLSRLAASYEQYF. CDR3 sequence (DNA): TGTGCCAGCAGCTTGTCGCGATTAGCGGCCTCCTACGAGCAGTACTTC.

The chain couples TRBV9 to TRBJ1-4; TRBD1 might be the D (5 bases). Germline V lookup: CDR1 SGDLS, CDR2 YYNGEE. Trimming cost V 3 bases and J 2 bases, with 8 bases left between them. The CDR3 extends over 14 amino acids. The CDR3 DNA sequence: TGTGCCAGCAGCGCTAGGGGTACTAATGAAAAACTGTTTTTT. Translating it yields CASSARGTNEKLFF. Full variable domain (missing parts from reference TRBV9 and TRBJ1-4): DSGVTQTPKHLITATGQRVTLRCSPRSGDLSVYWYQQSLDQGLQFLIQYYNGEERAKGNILERFSAQQFPDLHSELNLSSLELGDSALYFCASSARGTNEKLFFGSGTQLSVL.

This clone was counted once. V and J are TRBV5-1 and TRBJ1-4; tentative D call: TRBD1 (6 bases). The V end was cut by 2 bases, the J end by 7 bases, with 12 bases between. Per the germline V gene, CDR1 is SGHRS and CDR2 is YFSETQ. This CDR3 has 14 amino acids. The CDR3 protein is CASSFTGYSEKLFF. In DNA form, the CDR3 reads TGCGCCAGCAGCTTTACAGGGTATAGTGAAAAACTGTTTTTT.

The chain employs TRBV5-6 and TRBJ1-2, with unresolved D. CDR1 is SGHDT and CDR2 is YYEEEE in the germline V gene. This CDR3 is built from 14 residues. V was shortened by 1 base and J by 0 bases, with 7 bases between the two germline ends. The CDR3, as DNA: TGTGCCAGCAGCTTGTCGGGATCTAACTATGGCTACACCTTC. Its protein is CASSLSGSNYGYTF.

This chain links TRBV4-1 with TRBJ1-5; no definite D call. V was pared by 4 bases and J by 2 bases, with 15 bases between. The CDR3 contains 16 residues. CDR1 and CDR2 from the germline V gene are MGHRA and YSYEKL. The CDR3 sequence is CASSPAGDMGNQPQHF. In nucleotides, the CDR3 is TGCGCCAGCAGCCCCGCCGGGGATATGGGCAATCAGCCCCAGCATTTT.

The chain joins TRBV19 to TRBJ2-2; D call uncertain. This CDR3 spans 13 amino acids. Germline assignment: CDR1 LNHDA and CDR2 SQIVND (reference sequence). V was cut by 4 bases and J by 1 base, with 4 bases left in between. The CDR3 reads CASSTWNTGELFF. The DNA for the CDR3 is TGTGCCAGTAGTACTTGGAACACCGGGGAGCTGTTTTTT.

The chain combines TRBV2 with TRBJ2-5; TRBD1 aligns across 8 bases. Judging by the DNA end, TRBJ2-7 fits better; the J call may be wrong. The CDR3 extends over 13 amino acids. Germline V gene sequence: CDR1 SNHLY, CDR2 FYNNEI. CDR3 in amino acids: CASRAGGEGEQYF. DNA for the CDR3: TGTGCCAGCAGAGCAGGGGGCGAGGGCGAGCAGTACTTC.

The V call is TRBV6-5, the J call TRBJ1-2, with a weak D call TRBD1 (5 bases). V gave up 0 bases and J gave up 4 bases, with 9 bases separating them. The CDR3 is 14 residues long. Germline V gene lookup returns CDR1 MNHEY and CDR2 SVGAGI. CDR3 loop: CASSYSFQGYGYTF. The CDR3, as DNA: TGTGCCAGCAGTTACTCGTTTCAGGGCTATGGCTACACCTTC.

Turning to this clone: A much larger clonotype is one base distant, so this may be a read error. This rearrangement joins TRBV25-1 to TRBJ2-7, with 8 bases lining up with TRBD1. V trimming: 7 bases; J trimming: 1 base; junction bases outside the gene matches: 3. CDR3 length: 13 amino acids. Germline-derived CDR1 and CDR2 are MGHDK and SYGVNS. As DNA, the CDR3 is TGTGCCAGCACTCGGGACAGGTCCTACGAGCAGTACTTC. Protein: CASTRDRSYEQYF.